This T cell receptor (beta chain) emerged from a study of blood T cell repertoires in COVID-19. As for the study in general: From the United States, Italy and Spain came samples of acute and convalescent COVID-19. In each case, the material was cDNA or gDNA derived from T cells, B-cell-depleted T cells, or PBMCs.

The CDR3 has 14 amino acids. Germline V gene data show CDR1 as LNHDA and CDR2 as SQIVND (reference sequence). V lost 5 bases to trimming and J lost 0 bases, with 7 bases between them. Per the authors' pipeline: By means of reference gene primer amplification, nucleated cell counts were estimated. TCRdb's copy holds only in-frame clones and misses some; the assay was immunoSEQ multiplex PCR. Clone size and V and J calls were adopted from that table, with D and trimming inferred from the DNA. The data contain more than 110,000 clones, around 85% of them singletons. The chain carries TRBV19 and TRBJ2-2; D call uncertain. The receptor's source is a man in his forties or fifties with acute or convalescent COVID-19. Sample: peripheral blood. The CDR3 reads CASSSNTNTGELFF. DNA of the CDR3: TGTGCCAGTAGTTCCAACACGAACACCGGGGAGCTGTTTTTT.